A single sample is the source of the 3 T cell receptor beta chains below, sequenced in a study of blood T cells in healthy people across ages (dated by TCRdb to 2013 to 2016). Libraries were built with 5' RACE. For sequencing, an Illumina HiSeq 2500 was employed. The second PCR ran for roughly 7 to 12 cycles and used a J-beta primer mix along with a sample-barcoded 5' primer. TCRdb reprocessed the public reads (quality trimming at Q25 with fastp, clone calling with MiXCR) and kept in-frame beta chains. Duplicate CDR3 protein sequences are folded into a single record with the most common DNA and genes. This sample is represented by 700,000 to 800,000 distinct CDR3 sequences; about 40% of them were singletons. Approximately 22% of the sample comes from the top ten. The sample was blood. The receptors were sampled from a woman aged 55 to 70 in good health.

The chain employs TRBV20-1 and TRBJ1-1; D gene ambiguous. Germline lookup yields CDR1 DFQATT and CDR2 SNEGSKA (reference sequence). The CDR3 covers 10 residues. V was cut by 3 bases and J by 11 bases, with 10 bases left in between. Here the CDR3 reads CSARTREAFF. The CDR3 DNA is TGCAGTGCTAGGACCCGGGAGGCTTTCTTT.

The sample holds many counts of this clonotype. The CDR3 DNA reads as TGTGCCAGCAGTTCGGACTCCAAGAGGCCGCGGGGTTCACCCCTCCACTTT. Protein product: CASSSDSKRPRGSPLHF. The rearrangement uses TRBV2 and TRBJ1-6; D is undetermined. There are 17 residues in the CDR3. Germline loops: CDR1 SNHLY, CDR2 FYNNEI. Trimming removed 5 bases at V and 9 bases at J, with 23 bases between.

This rearrangement joins TRBV10-3 to TRBJ1-5, with D maybe TRBD1 (5 bases). In germline, CDR1 is ENHRY, CDR2 SYGVKD. V was clipped by 10 bases and J by 7 bases, with 20 bases between them. This CDR3 spans 14 amino acids. The CDR3 coding sequence is TGTGCCACCCAGCCAGGACAACCCGGCCAGCCCCAGCATTTT. Its protein is CATQPGQPGQPQHF.